The clone carrying this T cell receptor beta chain has a single count. This record belongs to a study of blood T cell repertoires in COVID-19. The overall study: Italy, Spain and the United States were the sources of the convalescent and acute COVID-19 samples. In each case, the material was cDNA or gDNA derived from T cells, B-cell-depleted T cells, or PBMCs.

In the study's own analysis: Estimates of nucleated cell counts were drawn from the amplification of reference gene primers. Sequencing used immunoSEQ multiplex PCR; TCRdb keeps in-frame clones, though not all of them. V and J calls and clone size are as listed in that table; D and trimming were resolved from the DNA. The sample contains some 290,000 clones, around 90% of which appear only once. The receptor's source is a woman aged 50 to 60 who had recovered from COVID-19. Sequenced: peripheral blood.

The chain's CDR3 is CASSPQGVSNQPQHF. CDR3 DNA: TGTGCCAGCTCTCCTCAGGGGGTTAGCAATCAGCCCCAGCATTTT. This rearrangement joins TRBV19 to TRBJ1-5; 7 bases agree with TRBD1. The germline gives CDR1 LNHDA, CDR2 SQIVND (reference sequence). This CDR3 comprises 15 residues. V shed 9 bases and J 0 bases; nucleotides not matched to a gene: 8.